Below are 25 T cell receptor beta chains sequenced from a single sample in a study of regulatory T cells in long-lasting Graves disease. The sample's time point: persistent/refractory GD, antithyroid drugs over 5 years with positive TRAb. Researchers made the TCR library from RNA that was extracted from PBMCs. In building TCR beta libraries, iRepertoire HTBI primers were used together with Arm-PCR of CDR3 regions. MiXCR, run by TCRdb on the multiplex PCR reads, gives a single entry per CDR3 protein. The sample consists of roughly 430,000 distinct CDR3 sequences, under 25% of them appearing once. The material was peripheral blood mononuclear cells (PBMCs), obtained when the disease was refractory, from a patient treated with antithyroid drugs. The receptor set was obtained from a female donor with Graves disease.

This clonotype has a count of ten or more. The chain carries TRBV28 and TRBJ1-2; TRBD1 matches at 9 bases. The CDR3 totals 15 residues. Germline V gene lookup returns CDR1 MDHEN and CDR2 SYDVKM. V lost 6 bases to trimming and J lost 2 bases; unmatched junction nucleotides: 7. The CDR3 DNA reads TGTGCCAGCAGGCCTTACAGGGGGCCGAACTATGGCTACACCTTC. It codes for CASRPYRGPNYGYTF.

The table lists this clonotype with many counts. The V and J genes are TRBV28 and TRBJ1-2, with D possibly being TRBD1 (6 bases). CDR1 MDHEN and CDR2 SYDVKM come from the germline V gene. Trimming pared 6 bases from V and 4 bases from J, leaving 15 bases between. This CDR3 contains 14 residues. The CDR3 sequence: CASRDADRSYGYTF. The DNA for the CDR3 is TGTGCCAGCAGAGACGCCGACAGGAGCTATGGCTACACCTTC.

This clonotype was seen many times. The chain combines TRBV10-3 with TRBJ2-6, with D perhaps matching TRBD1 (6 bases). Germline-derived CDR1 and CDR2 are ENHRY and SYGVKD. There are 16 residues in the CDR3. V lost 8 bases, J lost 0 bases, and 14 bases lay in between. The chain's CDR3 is CAISTGLSSGANVLTF. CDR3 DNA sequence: TGTGCCATCTCGACAGGCCTGAGCTCTGGGGCCAACGTCCTGACTTTC.

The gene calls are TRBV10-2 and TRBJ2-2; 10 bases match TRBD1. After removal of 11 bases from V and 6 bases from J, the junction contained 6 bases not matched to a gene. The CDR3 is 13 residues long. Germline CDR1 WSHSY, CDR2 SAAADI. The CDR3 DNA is TGCGCCGGAAGGACAGGGGGTGCCGGGGAGCTGTTTTTT. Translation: CAGRTGGAGELFF.

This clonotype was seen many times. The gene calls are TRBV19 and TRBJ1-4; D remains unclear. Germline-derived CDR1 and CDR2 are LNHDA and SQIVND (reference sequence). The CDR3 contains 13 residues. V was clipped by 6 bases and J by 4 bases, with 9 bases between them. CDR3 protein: CASSWSINEKLFF. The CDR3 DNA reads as TGTGCCAGTAGCTGGAGCATTAATGAAAAACTGTTTTTT. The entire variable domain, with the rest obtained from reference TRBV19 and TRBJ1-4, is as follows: DGGITQSPKYLFRKEGQNVTLSCEQNLNHDAMYWYRQDPGQGLRLIYYSQIVNDFQKGDIAEGYSVSREKKESFPLTVTSAQKNPTAFYLCASSWSINEKLFFGSGTQLSVL.

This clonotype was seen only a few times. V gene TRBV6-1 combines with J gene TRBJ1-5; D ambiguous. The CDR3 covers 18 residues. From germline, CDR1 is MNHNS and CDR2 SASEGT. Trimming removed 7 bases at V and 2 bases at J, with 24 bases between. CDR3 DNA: TGTGCCAGCACCTCACTAAACCCGGGAGGGTTCGGCAATCAGCCCCAGCATTTT. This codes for CASTSLNPGGFGNQPQHF.

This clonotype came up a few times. The CDR3 is CASSQEVPEEGRGTEAFF. The CDR3 nucleotides are TGCGCCAGCAGCCAAGAAGTCCCAGAGGAGGGCCGGGGCACTGAAGCTTTCTTT. This rearrangement joins TRBV4-1 to TRBJ1-1; D ambiguous. The CDR3 is made up of 18 amino acids. Trimming stripped 0 bases from V and 4 bases from J, with 21 bases between. Germline V CDR1 and CDR2: MGHRA, YSYEKL.

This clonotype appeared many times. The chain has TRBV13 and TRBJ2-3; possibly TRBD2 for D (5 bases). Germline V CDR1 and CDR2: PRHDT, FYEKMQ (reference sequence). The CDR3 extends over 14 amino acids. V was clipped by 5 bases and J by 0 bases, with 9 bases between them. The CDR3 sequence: CASSLRTSTDTQYF. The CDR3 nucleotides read TGTGCCAGCAGCCTCCGGACTAGCACAGATACGCAGTATTTT. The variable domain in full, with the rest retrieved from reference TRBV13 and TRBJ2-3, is AAGVIQSPRHLIKEKRETATLKCYPIPRHDTVYWYQQGPGQDPQFLISFYEKMQSDKGSIPDRFSAQQFSDYHSELNMSSLELGDSALYFCASSLRTSTDTQYFGPGTRLTVL.

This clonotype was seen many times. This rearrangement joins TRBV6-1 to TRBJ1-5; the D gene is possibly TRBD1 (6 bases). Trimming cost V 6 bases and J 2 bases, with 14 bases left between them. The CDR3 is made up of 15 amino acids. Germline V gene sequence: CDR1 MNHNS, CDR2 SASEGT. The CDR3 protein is CASSPGQIGNQPQHF. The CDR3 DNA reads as TGTGCCAGCAGCCCCGGACAGATTGGCAATCAGCCCCAGCATTTT.

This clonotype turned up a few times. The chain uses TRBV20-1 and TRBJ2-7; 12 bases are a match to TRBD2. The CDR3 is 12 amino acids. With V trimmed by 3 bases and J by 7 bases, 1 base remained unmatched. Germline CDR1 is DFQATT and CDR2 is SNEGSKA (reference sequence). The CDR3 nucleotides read TGCAGTGCTAGGACTAGCGGGGGTGAGCAGTACTTC. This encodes CSARTSGGEQYF.

The CDR3 DNA reads TGTGCCACCAGTGACTCCGGACGTATGGAAGCTTTCTTT. Translation: CATSDSGRMEAFF. V gene TRBV24-1 combines with J gene TRBJ1-1; D is unresolved. Looked up from germline, CDR1 is KGHDR and CDR2 is SFDVKD. V was pared by 4 bases and J by 8 bases, with 13 bases between. The CDR3 runs 13 residues.

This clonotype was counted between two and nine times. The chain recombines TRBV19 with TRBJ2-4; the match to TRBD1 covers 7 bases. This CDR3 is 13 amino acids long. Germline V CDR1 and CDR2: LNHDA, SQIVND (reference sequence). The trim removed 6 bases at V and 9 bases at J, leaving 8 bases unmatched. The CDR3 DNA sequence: TGTGCCAGTAGCCGAACAGGGGAAAGCATTCAGTACTTC. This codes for CASSRTGESIQYF.

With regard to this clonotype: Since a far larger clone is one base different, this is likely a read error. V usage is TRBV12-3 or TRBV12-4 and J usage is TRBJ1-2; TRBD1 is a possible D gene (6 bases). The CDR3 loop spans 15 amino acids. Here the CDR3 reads CTSRLQGHNIYGYTF. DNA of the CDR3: TGTACCAGCAGACTTCAGGGACACAATATATATGGCTACACCTTC.

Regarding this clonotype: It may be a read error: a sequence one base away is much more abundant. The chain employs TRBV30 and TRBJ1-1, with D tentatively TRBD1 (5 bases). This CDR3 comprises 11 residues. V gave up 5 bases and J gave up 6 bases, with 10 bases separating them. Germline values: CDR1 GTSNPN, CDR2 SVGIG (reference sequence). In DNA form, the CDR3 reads TGTGCCTGGGGGGGGGATTCTGAAGCTTTCTTT. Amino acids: CAWGGDSEAFF.

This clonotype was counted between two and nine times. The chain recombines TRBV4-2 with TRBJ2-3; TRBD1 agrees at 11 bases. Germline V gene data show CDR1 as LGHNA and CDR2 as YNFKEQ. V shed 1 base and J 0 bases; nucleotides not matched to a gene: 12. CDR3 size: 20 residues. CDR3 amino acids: CASSQVQGQGGTSSTDTQYF. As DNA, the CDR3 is TGTGCCAGCAGCCAAGTCCAGGGACAGGGGGGGACGAGTAGCACAGATACGCAGTATTTT.

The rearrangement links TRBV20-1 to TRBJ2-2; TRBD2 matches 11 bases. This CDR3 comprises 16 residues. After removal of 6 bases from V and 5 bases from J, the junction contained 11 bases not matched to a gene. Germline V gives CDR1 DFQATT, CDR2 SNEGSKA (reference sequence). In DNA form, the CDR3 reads TGCAGTGCGTTAGATCGACTAGCGGGATTGACCGGGGAGCTGTTTTTT. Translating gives CSALDRLAGLTGELFF.

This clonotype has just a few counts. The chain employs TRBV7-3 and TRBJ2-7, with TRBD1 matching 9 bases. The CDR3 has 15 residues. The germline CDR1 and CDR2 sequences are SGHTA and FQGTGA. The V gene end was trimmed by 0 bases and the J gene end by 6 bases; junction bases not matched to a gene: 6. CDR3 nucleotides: TGTGCCAGCAGCTTAACGGGGACAGGGCCGGCCGAGCAGTACTTC. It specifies CASSLTGTGPAEQYF. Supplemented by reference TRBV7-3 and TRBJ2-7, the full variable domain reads GAGVSQTPSNKVTEKGKYVELRCDPISGHTALYWYRQSLGQGPEFLIYFQGTGAADDSGLPNDRFFAVRPEGSVSTLKIQRTERGDSAVYLCASSLTGTGPAEQYFGPGTRLTVT.

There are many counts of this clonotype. This chain's CDR3 is CASSSKRGGKSYEQYF. The CDR3 DNA reads as TGTGCCAGCAGTTCGAAGAGGGGGGGAAAGTCCTACGAGCAGTACTTC. The rearrangement joins TRBV12-3 or TRBV12-4 to TRBJ2-7; D might be TRBD2 (7 bases). V dropped 4 bases and J dropped 1 base, with 17 bases sitting between them. The CDR3 spans 16 residues.

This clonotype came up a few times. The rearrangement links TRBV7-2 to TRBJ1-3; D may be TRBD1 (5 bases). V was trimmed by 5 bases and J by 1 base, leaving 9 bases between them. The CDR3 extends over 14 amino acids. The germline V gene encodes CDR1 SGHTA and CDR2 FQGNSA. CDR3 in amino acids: CASSDGTSGNTIYF. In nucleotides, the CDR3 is TGTGCCAGCAGCGACGGGACGTCTGGAAACACCATATATTTT.

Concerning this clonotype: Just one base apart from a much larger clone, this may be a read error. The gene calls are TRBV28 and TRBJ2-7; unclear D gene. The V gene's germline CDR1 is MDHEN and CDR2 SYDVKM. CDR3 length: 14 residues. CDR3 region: CASSSPRLAYERYF. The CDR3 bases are TGTGCCAGCAGTTCACCAAGACTCGCGTACGAGCGGTACTTC.

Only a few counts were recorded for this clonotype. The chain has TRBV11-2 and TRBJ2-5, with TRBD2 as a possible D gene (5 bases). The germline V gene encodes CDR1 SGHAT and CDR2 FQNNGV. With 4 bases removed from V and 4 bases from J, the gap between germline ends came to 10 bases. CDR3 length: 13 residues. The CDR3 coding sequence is TGTGCCAGCAGCTCGAACGGAGGAGAGACCCAGTACTTC. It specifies CASSSNGGETQYF.

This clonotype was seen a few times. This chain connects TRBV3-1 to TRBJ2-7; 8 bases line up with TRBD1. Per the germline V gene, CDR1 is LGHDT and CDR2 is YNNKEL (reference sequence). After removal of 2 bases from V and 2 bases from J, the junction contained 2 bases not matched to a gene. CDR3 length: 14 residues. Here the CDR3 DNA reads TGTGCCAGCAGCCAAAGGGACAGGCCCTACGAGCAGTACTTC. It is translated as CASSQRDRPYEQYF.

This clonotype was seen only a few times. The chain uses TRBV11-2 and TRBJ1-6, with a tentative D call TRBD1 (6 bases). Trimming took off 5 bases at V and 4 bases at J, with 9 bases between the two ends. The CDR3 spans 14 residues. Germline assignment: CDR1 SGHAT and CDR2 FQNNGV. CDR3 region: CASSTGQYNSPLHF. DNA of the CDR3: TGTGCCAGCAGCACCGGACAGTATAATTCACCCCTCCACTTT.

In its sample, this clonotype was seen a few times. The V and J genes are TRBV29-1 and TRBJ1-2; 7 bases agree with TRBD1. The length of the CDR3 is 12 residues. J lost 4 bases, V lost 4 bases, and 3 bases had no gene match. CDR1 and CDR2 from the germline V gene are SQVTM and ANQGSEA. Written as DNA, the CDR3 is TGCAGCGTTGGGACAGGCGCCTATGGCTACACCTTC. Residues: CSVGTGAYGYTF.

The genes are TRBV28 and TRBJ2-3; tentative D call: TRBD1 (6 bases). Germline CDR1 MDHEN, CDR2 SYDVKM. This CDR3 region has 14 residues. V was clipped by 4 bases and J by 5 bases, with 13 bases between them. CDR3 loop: CASSSAGGKDTQYF. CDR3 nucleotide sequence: TGTGCCAGCAGTTCCGCTGGGGGCAAAGATACGCAGTATTTT.